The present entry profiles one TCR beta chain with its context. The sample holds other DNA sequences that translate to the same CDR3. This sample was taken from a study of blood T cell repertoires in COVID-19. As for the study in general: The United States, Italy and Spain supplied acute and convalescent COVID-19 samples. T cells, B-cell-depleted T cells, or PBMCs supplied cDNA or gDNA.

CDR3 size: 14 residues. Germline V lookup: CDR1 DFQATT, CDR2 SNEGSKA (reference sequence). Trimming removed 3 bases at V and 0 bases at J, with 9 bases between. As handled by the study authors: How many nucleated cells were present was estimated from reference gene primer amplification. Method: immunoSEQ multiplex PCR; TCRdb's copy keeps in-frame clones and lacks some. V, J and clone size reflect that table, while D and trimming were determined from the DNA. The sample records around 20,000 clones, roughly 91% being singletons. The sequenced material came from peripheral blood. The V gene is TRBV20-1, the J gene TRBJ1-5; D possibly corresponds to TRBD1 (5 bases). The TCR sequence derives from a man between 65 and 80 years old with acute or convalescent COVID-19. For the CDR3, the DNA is TGCAGTGCTAGTCCAGGGTATAGCAATCAGCCCCAGCATTTT. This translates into CSASPGYSNQPQHF.